A single sample gave rise to the 32 T cell receptor beta chains below, sequenced in a study of chronic HIV infection and antiretroviral therapy (dated by TCRdb to the mid-2010s). The library came from 5' RACE. Sequencing relied on an Illumina MiSeq. TCRdb took the public reads, trimmed them with fastp at Q25, ran MiXCR for clone calling and kept in-frame beta chains. When rows share a CDR3 protein, they turn into one entry using the most common DNA and genes. The sample includes some 46,000 distinct CDR3 sequences, with about a fifth observed a single time. The ten largest clones represent approximately 2.8% of the sample. The source material was peripheral blood. These receptor sequences come from an adult who had HIV and had not received antiretroviral therapy, or was an uninfected healthy control (not recorded which).

This clonotype came up a few times. The genes are TRBV27 and TRBJ1-1; D is possibly TRBD1 (5 bases). V was clipped by 6 bases and J by 1 base, with 12 bases between them. Per germline, CDR1 MNHEY and CDR2 SMNVEV (reference sequence). The CDR3 contains 14 residues. DNA for the CDR3: TGTGCCAGCAGGGGGGACTTCAGGAACACTGAAGCTTTCTTT. Protein: CASRGDFRNTEAFF.

In this sample, this clonotype turned up a few times. The chain combines TRBV6-1 with TRBJ1-6; TRBD1 matches 8 bases. The CDR3 has 15 amino acids. Germline V gives CDR1 MNHNS, CDR2 SASEGT. Here the CDR3 reads CATLFGQGIVSPLHF. The CDR3 coding sequence is TGTGCTACCCTATTCGGACAGGGCATCGTGTCACCCCTCCACTTT.

This chain uses TRBV24-1 with TRBJ1-1; TRBD1 aligns across 7 bases. This CDR3 region has 16 residues. After removal of 3 bases from V and 1 base from J, the junction contained 7 bases not matched to a gene. The germline V gene encodes CDR1 KGHDR and CDR2 SFDVKD. This CDR3 is CATSDTRQGSNTEAFF. CDR3 DNA sequence: TGTGCCACCAGTGATACCAGACAGGGATCGAACACTGAAGCTTTCTTT.

This clonotype has a handful of counts. The rearrangement uses TRBV5-1 and TRBJ1-6; 8 bases are a match to TRBD1. The CDR3 totals 14 residues. Germline V gives CDR1 SGHRS, CDR2 YFSETQ. Trimming took 4 bases from V and 7 from J; bases not matched to a gene: 4. The CDR3 is CASSRTGNNSPLHF. The CDR3 nucleotides read TGCGCCAGCAGCCGGACAGGGAACAATTCACCCCTCCACTTT.

The rearrangement joins TRBV14 to TRBJ2-5; no clear D. The V gene's germline CDR1 is SGHDN and CDR2 FVKESK. V lost 6 bases, J lost 5 bases, and 7 bases lay in between. The CDR3 extends over 11 amino acids. The CDR3 DNA is TGTGCCAGCAGTCACGGGGAGACCCAGTACTTC. Translating gives CASSHGETQYF.

Only a few counts were recorded for this clonotype. The rearrangement links TRBV5-1 to TRBJ2-1; D remains unclear. This CDR3 has 13 residues. V lost 5 bases to trimming and J lost 7 bases, with 13 bases between them. Germline CDR1 and CDR2: SGHRS and YFSETQ. CDR3 amino acids: CASRFGAWNEQFF. CDR3 DNA sequence: TGCGCCAGCAGGTTTGGAGCGTGGAATGAGCAGTTCTTC.

The V gene is TRBV7-2, the J gene TRBJ2-1, with 8 bases identical to TRBD2. The CDR3 spans 15 residues. Trimming removed 2 bases from V and 8 bases from J; junction bases left unmatched: 8. Germline CDR1 and CDR2: SGHTA and FQGNSA. CDR3 loop: CASSLSAGAVDEQFF. The CDR3 bases are TGTGCCAGCAGCTTATCAGCGGGAGCCGTAGATGAGCAGTTCTTC.

This chain links TRBV7-8 with TRBJ2-3; 8 bases are shared with TRBD1. Trimming removed 4 bases from V and 2 bases from J; junction bases left unmatched: 11. The CDR3 length is 17 residues. The germline V gene encodes CDR1 SGHVS and CDR2 FQNEAQ. The CDR3 bases are TGTGCCAGCAGCTGGAATCCGGGACAGGAGTACACAGATACGCAGTATTTT. Translating gives CASSWNPGQEYTDTQYF.

This clonotype turned up a few times. This chain connects TRBV12-3 or TRBV12-4 to TRBJ1-4; no reliable D call. The V and J ends lost 5 bases and 8 bases respectively, with 12 bases between them. This CDR3 contains 13 residues. The CDR3 sequence: CASSGSRWEKLFF. CDR3 nucleotides: TGTGCCAGCAGTGGGTCGCGGTGGGAAAAACTGTTTTTT.

The V and J genes are TRBV28 and TRBJ2-7; 7 nucleotides align to TRBD2. The CDR3 runs 15 residues. V lost 2 bases and J lost 1; bases outside the gene matches: 5. From germline, CDR1 is MDHEN and CDR2 SYDVKM. CDR3 region: CASSLELGGSYEQYF. The CDR3 region has the DNA TGTGCCAGCAGTTTAGAATTGGGGGGGTCCTACGAGCAGTACTTC.

This clonotype was detected only a few times. CDR3 nucleotide sequence: TGTGCCACCAGCCGGGATTCTGGGGCCAACGTCCTGACTTTC. It yields the protein CATSRDSGANVLTF. The genes are TRBV24-1 and TRBJ2-6, with D possibly matching TRBD2 (5 bases). This CDR3 comprises 14 residues. Trimming took off 7 bases at V and 1 base at J, with 7 bases between the two ends. In germline, CDR1 is KGHDR, CDR2 SFDVKD.

This chain joins TRBV11-2 and TRBJ2-5, with D uncertain. The germline CDR1 and CDR2 sequences are SGHAT and FQNNGV. The CDR3 totals 16 residues. Trimming removed 6 bases at V and 5 bases at J, with 22 bases between. The CDR3 DNA reads TGTGCCAGCAGGCCCCAGGTATCCGGGTTCGGTGAGACCCAGTACTTC. Protein: CASRPQVSGFGETQYF.

In its sample, this clonotype was seen a few times. The chain joins TRBV13 to TRBJ2-7, with D perhaps TRBD2 (5 bases). Germline CDR1 reads PRHDT; CDR2 reads FYEKMQ (reference sequence). The CDR3 loop spans 15 amino acids. Between the trimmed V and J ends, which lost 5 bases and 0 bases, there was a span of 14 bases. The CDR3 sequence is CASSPGVARSYEQYF. DNA for the CDR3: TGTGCCAGCAGCCCCGGGGTAGCGCGCTCCTACGAGCAGTACTTC.

This clonotype was found a few times. The gene calls are TRBV5-1 and TRBJ2-3; maybe TRBD2 (5 bases). Germline values: CDR1 SGHRS, CDR2 YFSETQ. This CDR3 comprises 14 residues. V dropped 6 bases and J dropped 1 base, with 12 bases sitting between them. The CDR3 DNA reads TGCGCCAGCAAAAGAGGGAGCGGCACAGATACGCAGTATTTT. Amino acid sequence: CASKRGSGTDTQYF.

This clonotype has only a few counts. The chain uses TRBV7-2 and TRBJ2-1, with 10 nucleotides matching TRBD2. There are 16 residues in the CDR3. V gave up 5 bases and J gave up 0 bases; unmatched junction bases: 4. Germline assignment: CDR1 SGHTA and CDR2 FQGNSA. In DNA form, the CDR3 reads TGTGCCAGCAGCCGAGCGGGAGGGAGCTCCTACAATGAGCAGTTCTTC. The encoded protein is CASSRAGGSSYNEQFF.

J is TRBJ2-1 and V is TRBV12-3 or TRBV12-4; D gene ambiguous. Trimming removed 2 bases at V and 16 bases at J, with 12 bases between. The CDR3 is made up of 11 amino acids. CDR3 loop: CASSLSPAFFF. The DNA for the CDR3 is TGTGCCAGCAGTTTATCGCCCGCTTTTTTCTTC.

V gene TRBV7-2 combines with J gene TRBJ2-3, with 10 bases that match TRBD2. This CDR3 contains 16 residues. V was pared by 5 bases and J by 11 bases, with 16 bases of the junction left unmatched. The germline gives CDR1 SGHTA, CDR2 FQGNSA. The DNA of the CDR3 is TGTGCCAGCAGCCACGCTGGGGGGACTAGCGTCGGGGAGCAGTATTTT. Translation gives CASSHAGGTSVGEQYF.

V and J are TRBV9 and TRBJ1-1, with D unresolved. Germline assignment: CDR1 SGDLS and CDR2 YYNGEE. With 0 bases removed from V and 8 bases from J, the gap between germline ends came to 11 bases. The CDR3 extends over 13 amino acids. The CDR3 region has the DNA TGTGCCAGCAGCGTAGGCGGAGGCCTCGAAGCTTTCTTT. Amino acids: CASSVGGGLEAFF.

The rearrangement uses TRBV21-1 and TRBJ2-5. TRBV21-1 is noted as a pseudogene. The CDR3 covers 15 residues. CDR3 region: CASSKGRPVQETQYF. For the CDR3, the DNA is TGTGCCAGCAGCAAAGGACGGCCGGTCCAAGAGACCCAGTACTTC.

This clonotype came up a few times. The CDR3 DNA sequence: TGTGCCACCAGTGGCGGGGGGGTAGGGGCCCAAGAGACCCAGTACTTC. Translation: CATSGGGVGAQETQYF. V usage is TRBV24-1 and J usage is TRBJ2-5; 9 bases align to TRBD2. Losses at the gene ends were 5 bases for V and 1 base for J; bases not matched to a gene: 7. This CDR3 spans 16 amino acids. CDR1 and CDR2 (germline): KGHDR, SFDVKD.

The gene calls are TRBV29-1 and TRBJ1-1, with TRBD1 matching 7 bases. The CDR3 runs 15 residues. Germline CDR1 and CDR2: SQVTM and ANQGSEA. The J segment lost 4 bases and the V segment lost 7 bases, leaving 15 bases of the junction unmatched. CDR3: CSAQTAQGISTEAFF. The CDR3 nucleotides read TGCAGCGCCCAAACCGCACAGGGGATCAGCACTGAAGCTTTCTTT.

This clonotype has just a few counts. The chain uses TRBV29-1 and TRBJ2-3; a possible D gene is TRBD1 (6 bases). CDR3 size: 14 residues. Germline loops: CDR1 SQVTM, CDR2 ANQGSEA. With 5 bases removed from V and 1 base from J, the gap between germline ends came to 13 bases. CDR3 in amino acids: CSVSRRQGTDTQYF. The CDR3 DNA is TGCAGCGTTTCACGGAGACAGGGCACAGATACGCAGTATTTT.

This clonotype came up a few times. The gene calls are TRBV25-1 and TRBJ2-1; no firm D call. The V gene lost 4 bases and the J gene lost 4 bases, with 8 bases spanning the gap. The CDR3 has 13 residues. The germline V gene encodes CDR1 MGHDK and CDR2 SYGVNS. The CDR3 bases are TGTGCCAGCAGTGGGGAAATATACAATGAGCAGTTCTTC. Encoded protein: CASSGEIYNEQFF.

The V call is TRBV18, the J call TRBJ1-2, with 7 bases that match TRBD1. The CDR3 runs to 15 residues. Germline values: CDR1 KGHSH, CDR2 LQKENI. Trimming at V came to 6 bases and at J to 4 bases, leaving 11 bases not matched to a gene. The CDR3 region has the DNA TGTGCCAGCTCCCCGTTACAGGGGCCCATCTATGGCTACACCTTC. Translation gives CASSPLQGPIYGYTF.

The V and J genes are TRBV28 and TRBJ1-2, with D possibly TRBD1 on 5 matching bases. This CDR3 is built from 13 residues. Trimming cost V 6 bases and J 8 bases, with 16 bases left between them. Germline CDR1 is MDHEN and CDR2 is SYDVKM. The CDR3 protein is CASRIQDRFGYTF. The DNA for the CDR3 is TGTGCCAGCAGAATACAGGACCGCTTCGGCTACACCTTC.

A few counts support this clonotype. The chain couples TRBV20-1 to TRBJ2-7; 7 bases map to TRBD1. CDR3 size: 14 residues. V shed 0 bases, J shed 3 bases, and the junction held 5 bases outside the gene matches. Germline V gene lookup returns CDR1 DFQATT and CDR2 SNEGSKA (reference sequence). CDR3 sequence reads: CSARDPDRYYEQYF. Written as DNA, the CDR3 is TGCAGTGCTAGAGATCCGGACAGGTACTACGAGCAGTACTTC.

The genes are TRBV20-1 and TRBJ2-1; D might be TRBD2 (7 bases). The V gene's germline CDR1 is DFQATT and CDR2 SNEGSKA (reference sequence). Deletions cut 6 bases from V and 5 bases from J, with 11 bases between. The CDR3 is made up of 12 amino acids. CDR3 sequence (DNA): TGCAGTGCCGGGGGGCAGAACAATGAGCAGTTCTTC. Translation gives CSAGGQNNEQFF.

The rearrangement uses TRBV5-1 and TRBJ2-6, with TRBD1 identical over 8 bases. In germline, CDR1 is SGHRS, CDR2 YFSETQ. The CDR3 sequence is 17 residues long. With V trimmed by 4 bases and J by 0 bases, 6 bases remained unmatched. CDR3 nucleotide sequence: TGCGCCAGCAGCCCCGGGACAGGAGCCTCTGGGGCCAACGTCCTGACTTTC. This translates into CASSPGTGASGANVLTF.

The chain employs TRBV2 and TRBJ2-7; no clear D gene. Trimming took off 2 bases at V and 2 bases at J, with 10 bases between the two ends. The germline V gene encodes CDR1 SNHLY and CDR2 FYNNEI. CDR3 length: 14 amino acids. CDR3 sequence (DNA): TGTGCCAGCAGTGAAATGCCACAGCCCTACGAGCAGTACTTC. Translation gives CASSEMPQPYEQYF. Using reference TRBV2 and TRBJ2-7 for the parts outside the CDR3, the full variable domain is EPEVTQTPSHQVTQMGQEVILRCVPISNHLYFYWYRQILGQKVEFLVSFYNNEISEKSEIFDDQFSVERPDGSNFTLKIRSTKLEDSAMYFCASSEMPQPYEQYFGPGTRLTVT.

A few counts support this clonotype. The CDR3 loop is CASSYDGVGEKLFF. CDR3 bases: TGTGCCAGCAGTTATGATGGGGTCGGTGAAAAACTGTTTTTT. J is TRBJ1-4 and V is TRBV6-6; no firm D call. Germline V gene sequence: CDR1 MNHNY, CDR2 SVGAGI (reference sequence). V was cut by 3 bases and J by 7 bases, with 12 bases left in between. The CDR3 runs to 14 residues.

This clonotype has a handful of counts. V and J are TRBV24-1 and TRBJ1-2; D is ambiguous. CDR1 is KGHDR and CDR2 is SFDVKD in the germline V gene. V lost 2 bases and J lost 7, with 4 bases in between. CDR3 length: 11 residues. CDR3 DNA: TGTGCCACCAGTGATTGGCGTGGCTACACCTTC. Protein: CATSDWRGYTF.

The chain recombines TRBV11-1 with TRBJ2-1; possibly TRBD2 for D (6 bases). V was trimmed by 5 bases and J by 3 bases, leaving 8 bases between them. Looked up from germline, CDR1 is SGHAT and CDR2 is FQDESV (reference sequence). This CDR3 spans 13 amino acids. Here the CDR3 DNA reads TGTGCCAGCAGCCCGACTAGCTACAATGAGCAGTTCTTC. Residues: CASSPTSYNEQFF.